These T cell receptor beta chains were read from a single sample in a study of T cell changes during pregnancy in multiple sclerosis. The data were produced by immunoSEQ multiplex PCR, yet TCRdb's version contains in-frame clones alone and is incomplete. This table holds about 96,000 clones, 80% to 95% found once. The source material was peripheral blood, sampled in the first trimester of pregnancy. The receptors stem from a female donor with multiple sclerosis, enrolled in a pregnancy study. Each CDR3 is given with its conserved first and last residue.

TRBJ2-1 TRBV6-5 CASSYSVAGRNEQFF
TRBJ2-1 TRBV5-1 CASSLVQSEQFF
TRBJ1-1 TRBV19 CASSLHLGVNTEAFF
TRBJ1-5 TRBV28 CASSSTLGQGNQPQHF
TRBJ1-1 TRBV6-1 CATDRRTGRYTEAFF
TRBJ2-7 TRBV7-8 CASSLGLAYEQYF
TRBJ1-5 TRBV27 CASSFRGSNQPQHF
TRBJ1-4 TRBV5-1 CASSLVPPTGGNNEKLFF
TRBJ1-5 TRBV28 CASSFLQGGNQPQHF
TRBJ2-2 TRBV27 CASSFTSLTGELFF
TRBJ2-1 TRBV6-5 CASSYSAESNEQFF
TRBJ2-4 TRBV5-1 CASSLALGGIVNIQYF
TRBJ1-4 TRBV5-1 CASSGQTGINEKLFF
TRBJ1-5 TRBV15 CATSRDRGNQPQHF